This TCR beta chain originates from a study of T cells in Graves' hyperthyroidism and ophthalmopathy. This clonotype was observed many times. RNA transcripts gave rise to amplified TCR beta CDR3 regions. The TCR CDR3 first-round RT-PCR relied on the HTBI primer set. TCRdb recomputed calls from the multiplex PCR reads with MiXCR, one row per CDR3 protein. The table lists about 500,000 distinct CDR3 sequences, over 35% of them singletons. Germline V lookup: CDR1 ENHRY, CDR2 SYGVKD. V shed 10 bases and J shed 2 bases, with 14 bases lying between them. The length of the CDR3 is 13 residues. The sequencing input was peripheral blood or thyroid tissue (not recorded which). The TCR comes from an adult woman with Graves' disease, either hyperthyroidism or ophthalmopathy (not recorded which). The chain is built from TRBV10-3 and TRBJ2-5; D call uncertain. CDR3 protein: CATTSTIQETQYF. As DNA, the CDR3 is TGTGCCACCACATCGACAATTCAAGAGACCCAGTACTTC.